The T cell receptor (beta chain) under discussion was sequenced for a study of T cell responses to AZD1222 COVID-19 vaccine. General study results and limits: In a largely white British group with more females than males, clonal diversity was possibly underestimated. Across the whole spike, CD4 TCRs peaked at regions 160-218 and 743-854. Just a handful of AZD1222 recipients were seropositive at baseline.

Some clones are missing from TCRdb's copy, which holds only in-frame ones; the method was immunoSEQ multiplex PCR. The table includes about 200,000 clones, roughly 92% detected once. A remark on this clone: Antigen: not known.

The CDR3 runs 15 residues. The V gene's germline CDR1 is MNHEY and CDR2 SVGAGI. Trimming shortened V by 5 bases and J by 2 bases, and 15 bases separated the two germline ends. The sequence came from an adult who received the AZD1222 COVID-19 vaccine. Specimen: peripheral blood, collected 28 days after the second AZD1222 dose. The chain joins TRBV6-5 to TRBJ1-1; D may be TRBD1 (6 bases). The CDR3 protein is CASSPTGRANTEAFF. The CDR3 region has the DNA TGTGCCAGCAGTCCTACAGGGAGGGCTAACACTGAAGCTTTCTTT.